These 17 T cell receptor beta chains were all obtained from the same sample, sequenced in a study of cytomegalovirus exposure and HLA in healthy donors. The PCR ran on 60 Vbeta and 13 Jbeta primers. Profiled with immunoSEQ multiplex PCR; TCRdb holds only in-frame clones, not every one. The data hold about 140,000 clones, with about four fifths observed a single time. Sequenced sample: PBMCs. The origin of the receptors is a male donor in good health and CMV-seronegative.

The CDR3 DNA reads TGCGCCAGCAGTGAGTGGTTAGGAGGGAATGAAAAACTGTTTTTT. Translating it yields CASSEWLGGNEKLFF. J is TRBJ1-4 and V is TRBV10-2; the D is unclear. The V end lost 1 base, the J end lost 5 bases, and 11 bases lay between the germline ends. Germline V gene data show CDR1 as WSHSY and CDR2 as SAAADI. The CDR3 length is 15 residues.

The chain is built from TRBV30 and TRBJ2-1; D is perhaps TRBD1 (7 bases). CDR1 GTSNPN and CDR2 SVGIG come from the germline V gene (reference sequence). There are 14 residues in the CDR3. V lost 3 bases to trimming and J lost 2 bases, with 11 bases between them. CDR3 sequence reads: CAWSAGQPYNEQFF. The CDR3 DNA reads as TGTGCCTGGAGCGCGGGACAGCCCTACAATGAGCAGTTCTTC.

CDR3 protein: CAISSGQGAGGYTF. The CDR3 nucleotides are TGTGCCATCAGCTCGGGACAGGGGGCTGGTGGCTACACCTTC. The rearrangement joins TRBV10-3 to TRBJ1-2, with 12 bases matching TRBD1. The V and J ends lost 6 bases and 7 bases, in that order; junction bases with no gene match: 6. The CDR3 covers 14 residues. The germline V gene encodes CDR1 ENHRY and CDR2 SYGVKD.

The gene calls are TRBV6-1 and TRBJ1-5; 7 nucleotides match TRBD1. Germline CDR1 reads MNHNS; CDR2 reads SASEGT. Trimming at V came to 6 bases and at J to 2 bases, leaving 4 bases not matched to a gene. This CDR3 is 14 amino acids long. In DNA, the CDR3 is TGTGCCAGCAGACTCGGACAGGGCAATCAGCCCCAGCATTTT. This translates into CASRLGQGNQPQHF.

This chain links TRBV5-4 with TRBJ1-2; weak D call: TRBD1 (5 bases). CDR1 is SGHNT and CDR2 is YYREEE in the germline V gene (reference sequence). The length of the CDR3 is 15 residues. V was trimmed by 1 base and J by 3 bases, leaving 13 bases between them. The CDR3: CASSLLAGLDYGYTF. The CDR3 nucleotides read TGTGCCAGCAGCTTGTTGGCAGGGTTGGACTATGGCTACACCTTC. Full variable domain (remainder filled in from reference TRBV5-4 and TRBJ1-2): ETGVTQSPTHLIKTRGQQVTLRCSSQSGHNTVSWYQQALGQGPQFIFQYYREEENGRGNFPPRFSGLQFPNYSSELNVNALELDDSALYLCASSLLAGLDYGYTFGSGTRLTVV.

This clone appeared a single time. This chain connects TRBV9 to TRBJ2-3; the D gene is possibly TRBD2 (5 bases). CDR3 length: 14 amino acids. Looked up from germline, CDR1 is SGDLS and CDR2 is YYNGEE. Trimming left V 0 bases short and J 2 bases short, with 7 bases between. CDR3 DNA: TGTGCCAGCAGCGTAGTTCGGGACACAGATACGCAGTATTTT. Translation gives CASSVVRDTDTQYF.

A single count supports this clone. The V call is TRBV25-1, the J call TRBJ2-2, with D possibly TRBD1 on 5 matching bases. The V end was cut by 4 bases, the J end by 4 bases, with 10 bases between. Germline CDR1 MGHDK, CDR2 SYGVNS. The CDR3 runs 14 residues. CDR3 nucleotide sequence: TGTGCCAGCAGTGGGTCAGGGTTCACCGGGGAGCTGTTTTTT. It is translated as CASSGSGFTGELFF.

This clone was picked up a small number of times. The chain carries TRBV9 and TRBJ2-1; TRBD2 is a possible D gene (6 bases). The CDR3 consists of 16 residues. V was cut by 4 bases and J by 0 bases, with 14 bases left in between. Germline-derived CDR1 and CDR2 are SGDLS and YYNGEE. The CDR3 region has the DNA TGTGCCAGCAGCCGACTGGGGGGAAGCTCCTACAATGAGCAGTTCTTC. Translated: CASSRLGGSSYNEQFF.

The gene calls are TRBV6-5 and TRBJ2-6; no firm D call. V was clipped by 0 bases and J by 4 bases, with 10 bases between them. The germline CDR1 and CDR2 sequences are MNHEY and SVGAGI. The CDR3 consists of 16 residues. The CDR3 nucleotides read TGTGCCAGCAGTTACTCGTGGGCGACCGGGGCCAACGTCCTGACTTTC. Translating gives CASSYSWATGANVLTF.

The CDR3 sequence is CASSLGTEQFF. CDR3 nucleotides: TGTGCCAGCAGCCTCGGGACAGAGCAGTTCTTC. V is TRBV7-6 and J is TRBJ2-1; D perhaps matches TRBD1 (6 bases). The germline gives CDR1 SGHVS, CDR2 FNYEAQ. V was cut by 5 bases and J by 10 bases, with 9 bases left in between. This CDR3 comprises 11 residues.

Of note for this clone: At one end the junction does not follow the germline gene, possibly because of a read error. This rearrangement joins TRBV7-7 to TRBJ1-1, with D tentatively TRBD1 (5 bases). This CDR3 spans 15 amino acids. Germline V gives CDR1 SSHAT, CDR2 FNYEAQ (reference sequence). In DNA form, the CDR3 reads TGTGCTAGCAGCTTATGGTCAGGGAAGGACACTGAAGCTTTCTTT. This translates into CASSLWSGKDTEAFF.

V and J are TRBV5-1 and TRBJ1-1; maybe TRBD1 (5 bases). Trimming took off 4 bases at V and 7 bases at J, with 14 bases between the two ends. The CDR3 has 13 amino acids. Germline CDR1 and CDR2: SGHRS and YFSETQ. The chain's CDR3 is CASSQGQPDEAFF. The CDR3 region has the DNA TGCGCCAGCAGCCAGGGCCAGCCCGATGAAGCTTTCTTT.

The V and J genes are TRBV4-2 and TRBJ1-2; TRBD1 matches 12 bases. Unmatched junction bases numbered 7, after V lost 5 bases and J lost 0 bases. The CDR3 consists of 17 residues. CDR1 and CDR2 from the germline V gene are LGHNA and YNFKEQ. The CDR3 region is CASSSGTGGLSNYGYTF. The CDR3 DNA sequence: TGTGCCAGCAGCTCCGGGACAGGGGGCCTTTCTAACTATGGCTACACCTTC.

DNA for the CDR3: TGCAGCGTTGAAGATCCCGGTGGCGGGAGGAATGAAGCTTTCTTT. It specifies CSVEDPGGGRNEAFF. The V and J genes are TRBV29-1 and TRBJ1-1; D not resolved. The CDR3 is 15 amino acids. Trimming cost V 0 bases and J 7 bases, with 18 bases left between them. Germline lookup yields CDR1 SQVTM and CDR2 ANQGSEA.

This clone was picked up one time. The junction and the germline gene differ at one end; a read error may be behind it. This chain uses TRBV2 with TRBJ2-4, with 9 bases identical to TRBD1. The CDR3 covers 14 residues. The germline gives CDR1 SNHLY, CDR2 FYNNEI. CDR3 region: CASREQGAINIQYF. As DNA, the CDR3 is TGTGCCAGCCGGGAACAGGGGGCCATAAACATTCAGTACTTC.

The V call is TRBV14, the J call TRBJ2-7; no definite D call. The CDR3 has 15 amino acids. Germline V gene lookup returns CDR1 SGHDN and CDR2 FVKESK. Trimming shortened V by 1 base and J by 1 base, and 11 bases separated the two germline ends. CDR3 sequence (DNA): TGTGCCAGCAGCCAAGTGGGCAGTGGTTCCTACGAGCAGTACTTC. Its protein product is CASSQVGSGSYEQYF.

Points on this clone: Compared with germline, one end of the junction differs, possibly owing to a read error. The rearrangement links TRBV4-1 to TRBJ2-7; TRBD2 might be the D (6 bases). The CDR3 contains 15 residues. Per germline, CDR1 MGHRA and CDR2 YSYEKL. In DNA, the CDR3 is TGCGCCAGCAGCCAAGATAGGAGGGGAGACTACGGGCAGTACTTC. This encodes CASSQDRRGDYGQYF.